Shown below are 32 T cell receptor beta chains from a single sample sequenced in a study of T cell repertoires in cytomegalovirus infection. TCRdb reprocessed the reads via MiXCR and lists one record per CDR3 protein. Of roughly 500,000 distinct CDR3 sequences in the sample, approximately 46% were seen once. These receptors have no identified antigens. The sequenced sample was cultured PBMCs, obtained from culture after CMV antigen stimulation. The receptors derive from a human donor in good health (CMV status not recorded). Some clones in this sample may be carry-over from other donors' samples.

The chain combines TRBV19 with TRBJ2-1, with unresolved D. The CDR3 totals 17 residues. Germline CDR1 and CDR2: LNHDA and SQIVND (reference sequence). V shed 5 bases and J shed 5 bases, with 22 bases lying between them. This CDR3 is CASSPAILFTSNNEQFF. In DNA form, the CDR3 reads TGTGCCAGTAGTCCCGCTATCCTTTTCACAAGTAACAATGAGCAGTTCTTC.

This clonotype was seen at least ten times. The chain employs TRBV7-2 and TRBJ2-5; 7 positions agree with TRBD2. The V gene's germline CDR1 is SGHTA and CDR2 FQGNSA. The CDR3 runs to 14 residues. The trim removed 3 bases at V and 5 bases at J, leaving 6 bases unmatched. The CDR3 is CASSFWTRGETQYF. The CDR3 DNA reads TGTGCCAGCAGCTTTTGGACTAGAGGCGAGACCCAGTACTTC.

This clonotype was seen a handful of times. The gene calls are TRBV24-1 and TRBJ1-2, with TRBD1 as a possible D gene (5 bases). The V gene's germline CDR1 is KGHDR and CDR2 SFDVKD. This CDR3 is built from 14 residues. V lost 1 base and J lost 8, with 13 bases in between. CDR3 bases: TGTGCCACCAGTGATTTTTCGGGGGACGGGGGCTACACCTTC. It translates to CATSDFSGDGGYTF.

This clonotype has a handful of counts. Here the CDR3 reads CASSLAGTLNEKLFF. CDR3 coding DNA: TGTGCCAGCAGCTTAGCCGGGACATTAAATGAAAAACTGTTTTTT. The chain links TRBV7-2 to TRBJ1-4; tentative D call: TRBD1 (6 bases). Germline lookup yields CDR1 SGHTA and CDR2 FQGNSA. This CDR3 is built from 15 residues. V gave up 0 bases and J gave up 5 bases, with 10 bases separating them.

The rearrangement links TRBV19 to TRBJ1-5; D possibly corresponds to TRBD1 (6 bases). This CDR3 region has 12 residues. Trimming took 7 bases from V and 9 from J, leaving 13 bases between them. The germline CDR1 and CDR2 sequences are LNHDA and SQIVND (reference sequence). CDR3 sequence: CASTTQGPPQHF. Written as DNA, the CDR3 is TGTGCCAGTACCACACAGGGCCCGCCCCAGCATTTT.

This chain joins TRBV27 and TRBJ2-2; D may match TRBD1 or TRBD2 (6 bases each). The CDR3 consists of 17 residues. CDR1 and CDR2 from the germline V gene are MNHEY and SMNVEV (reference sequence). V was clipped by 0 bases and J by 2 bases, with 13 bases between them. CDR3 amino acids: CASSLSGGHLNTGELFF. The CDR3 DNA reads as TGTGCCAGCAGTTTATCGGGGGGACACCTAAACACCGGGGAGCTGTTTTTT.

About this clonotype: Germline and junction disagree at one end, which may indicate a read error. V is TRBV11-2 and J is TRBJ2-7, with 7 bases lining up with TRBD1. This CDR3 contains 15 residues. Germline CDR1 SGHAT, CDR2 FQNNGV. CDR3 protein: CAGSSTKTGLYEQYF. CDR3 nucleotide sequence: TGTGCCGGCAGCTCCACTAAGACAGGGTTGTACGAGCAGTACTTC.

Here the CDR3 DNA reads TGTGCCAGCAGTTTTCATGGGGGGCGGAACACTGAAGCTTTCTTT. This sequence encodes CASSFHGGRNTEAFF. The chain uses TRBV28 and TRBJ1-1; D might be TRBD1 (6 bases). The CDR3 spans 15 residues. Trimming shortened V by 3 bases and J by 1 base, and 12 bases separated the two germline ends. Germline V lookup: CDR1 MDHEN, CDR2 SYDVKM. Looking up the rest from reference TRBV28 and TRBJ1-1 gives the full variable domain: DVKVTQSSRYLVKRTGEKVFLECVQDMDHENMFWYRQDPGLGLRLIYFSYDVKMKEKGDIPEGYSVSREKKERFSLILESASTNQTSMYLCASSFHGGRNTEAFFGQGTRLTVV.

This rearrangement joins TRBV7-2 to TRBJ1-1, with D possibly matching TRBD1 (5 bases). CDR1 is SGHTA, CDR2 FQGNSA, per germline. The CDR3 spans 15 residues. Trimming cost V 3 bases and J 4 bases, with 15 bases left between them. This chain's CDR3 is CASSLNPLGTTEAFF. The CDR3 DNA reads TGTGCCAGCAGCTTGAACCCGCTGGGGACCACTGAAGCTTTCTTT. The full variable domain, with the rest looked up from reference TRBV7-2 and TRBJ1-1, is GAGVSQSPSNKVTEKGKDVELRCDPISGHTALYWYRQSLGQGLEFLIYFQGNSAPDKSGLPSDRFSAERTGGSVSTLTIQRTQQEDSAVYLCASSLNPLGTTEAFFGQGTRLTVV.

The V gene is TRBV2, the J gene TRBJ2-7; tentative D call: TRBD1 (6 bases). Per germline, CDR1 SNHLY and CDR2 FYNNEI. V dropped 3 bases and J dropped 2 bases, with 14 bases sitting between them. The CDR3 runs 15 residues. In DNA, the CDR3 is TGTGCCAGCAGTGATCGGGTACAGGGTCCCTACGAGCAGTACTTC. It yields the protein CASSDRVQGPYEQYF.

The chain combines TRBV24-1 with TRBJ2-2; 7 bases align to TRBD1. J was trimmed by 1 base and V by 9 bases; bases with no gene match: 4. This CDR3 has 14 residues. The germline V gene encodes CDR1 KGHDR and CDR2 SFDVKD. The CDR3 protein is CATGRQGNTGELFF. The CDR3 coding sequence is TGTGCCACCGGCAGACAGGGGAACACCGGGGAGCTGTTTTTT.

V usage is TRBV2 and J usage is TRBJ2-7, with D perhaps matching TRBD2 (5 bases). The CDR3 runs 12 residues. The V gene's germline CDR1 is SNHLY and CDR2 FYNNEI. Trimming stripped 7 bases from V and 5 bases from J, with 12 bases between. The CDR3 DNA sequence: TGTGCCAGCAAAGGCGGGCCGAACGAGCAGTACTTC. Encoded protein: CASKGGPNEQYF.

This clonotype has a count of ten or more. The chain recombines TRBV7-2 with TRBJ1-2; D gene uncertain. Trimming took off 1 base at V and 2 bases at J, with 5 bases between the two ends. Germline CDR1 is SGHTA and CDR2 is FQGNSA. This CDR3 contains 13 residues. CDR3 amino acids: CASSLDSNYGYTF. CDR3 in DNA: TGTGCCAGCAGCTTAGACAGCAACTATGGCTACACCTTC.

The J gene is TRBJ2-6, the V gene TRBV4-1; TRBD1 is a possible D gene (5 bases). The CDR3 has 20 amino acids. Trimming shortened V by 3 bases and J by 0 bases, and 21 bases separated the two germline ends. Germline CDR1 MGHRA, CDR2 YSYEKL. CDR3 sequence (DNA): TGCGCCAGCAGCCAGGAAAGCTACAGGTTGAGAAGCTCTGGGGCCAACGTCCTGACTTTC. Encoded protein: CASSQESYRLRSSGANVLTF.

The chain recombines TRBV7-9 with TRBJ1-1, with unresolved D. The CDR3 has 13 residues. The ends were cut back, 2 bases at V and 3 bases at J, with 7 bases in the middle. CDR1 and CDR2 (germline): SEHNR, FQNEAQ (reference sequence). This chain's CDR3 is CASSLLPDTEAFF. CDR3 in DNA: TGTGCCAGCAGCTTACTCCCCGACACTGAAGCTTTCTTT.

The chain employs TRBV28 and TRBJ1-2; weak D call: TRBD1 (6 bases). CDR3 length equals 15 residues. Germline V gene sequence: CDR1 MDHEN, CDR2 SYDVKM. V lost 5 bases, J lost 7 bases, and 20 bases lay in between. The CDR3 sequence is CASSTPPGATRGYTF. Written as DNA, the CDR3 is TGTGCCAGCAGTACACCCCCGGGGGCGACTCGTGGCTACACCTTC.

This clonotype was detected only a few times. V is TRBV7-2 and J is TRBJ2-2; 7 bases match TRBD1. J gave up 0 bases and V 3 bases, and 4 bases lay outside the gene matches. CDR3 length: 16 residues. Germline CDR1 is SGHTA and CDR2 is FQGNSA. The CDR3 DNA follows: TGTGCCAGCAGCTTCAGACAGGGTACGAACACCGGGGAGCTGTTTTTT. Translation: CASSFRQGTNTGELFF.

This clonotype was counted a few times. The rearrangement uses TRBV6-2 or TRBV6-3 and TRBJ2-7; maybe TRBD2 (6 bases). Germline V gene lookup returns CDR1 MNHEY and CDR2 SVGEGT. V was cut by 3 bases and J by 6 bases, with 12 bases left in between. This CDR3 spans 13 amino acids. The CDR3 sequence: CASSYAGLSEQYF. CDR3 in DNA: TGTGCCAGCAGTTATGCGGGGCTGTCCGAGCAGTACTTC.

Written as DNA, the CDR3 is TGTGCCAGCAGCCAAGGAGGCAACCGGGCCAACGTCCTGACTTTC. The encoded protein is CASSQGGNRANVLTF. The chain is built from TRBV4-2 and TRBJ2-6; D gene unclear. With 1 base removed from V and 5 bases from J, the gap between germline ends came to 9 bases. This CDR3 is 15 amino acids long. From germline, CDR1 is LGHNA and CDR2 YNFKEQ.

With regard to this clonotype: An end of the junction does not agree with germline; a read error may underlie this. The V call is TRBV7-8, the J call TRBJ1-1; D gene ambiguous. This CDR3 spans 14 amino acids. The germline gives CDR1 SGHVS, CDR2 FQNEAQ. CDR3 residues: CATSVGVVNTEAFF. The CDR3, as DNA: TGTGCCACCAGCGTTGGGGTCGTGAACACTGAAGCTTTCTTT.

This clonotype was seen only a few times. The chain has TRBV7-2 and TRBJ2-7; no definite D call. Looked up from germline, CDR1 is SGHTA and CDR2 is FQGNSA. CDR3 size: 13 residues. Between the trimmed V and J ends, which lost 3 bases and 1 base, there was a span of 7 bases. The CDR3 loop reads CASSLAFSYEQYF. The CDR3 region has the DNA TGTGCCAGCAGCTTGGCGTTTTCCTACGAGCAGTACTTC.

J is TRBJ1-2 and V is TRBV10-3; possible D gene TRBD1, 5 bases. This CDR3 is 17 amino acids long. Germline loops: CDR1 ENHRY, CDR2 SYGVKD. V lost 0 bases, J lost 2 bases, and 16 bases lay in between. Written as DNA, the CDR3 is TGTGCCATCAGTGAGTCCCAGGGCCCAATCCAAAACTATGGCTACACCTTC. Amino acid sequence: CAISESQGPIQNYGYTF.

The chain combines TRBV30 with TRBJ2-7; 10 bases fit TRBD1. The length of the CDR3 is 14 residues. Germline V gives CDR1 GTSNPN, CDR2 SVGIG (reference sequence). The trim removed 1 base at V and 4 bases at J, leaving 4 bases unmatched. CDR3: CAWSGGTGEYEQYF. Written as DNA, the CDR3 is TGTGCCTGGAGTGGGGGGACAGGGGAATACGAGCAGTACTTC.

This clonotype was detected many times. This rearrangement joins TRBV7-2 to TRBJ2-3, with 9 positions matching TRBD2. V was pared by 1 base and J by 6 bases, with 5 bases of the junction left unmatched. The CDR3 length is 15 residues. Per germline, CDR1 SGHTA and CDR2 FQGNSA. In nucleotides, the CDR3 is TGTGCCAGCAGCTTAGGCGGGAGGGCCGGGGATACGCAGTATTTT. Residues: CASSLGGRAGDTQYF.

This sequence joins TRBV6-5 and TRBJ2-7; a weak D match, TRBD1 (6 bases). Trimming took off 6 bases at V and 5 bases at J, with 14 bases between the two ends. The germline CDR1 and CDR2 sequences are MNHEY and SVGAGI. The CDR3 runs to 13 residues. The CDR3 nucleotides read TGTGCCAGCAGGAGACAGGACCTGGACGAGCAGTACTTC. It yields the protein CASRRQDLDEQYF.

This clonotype was observed once. The chain couples TRBV6-1 to TRBJ2-7; 8 nucleotides match TRBD1. This CDR3 contains 14 residues. The trim removed 4 bases at V and 2 bases at J, leaving 4 bases unmatched. The V gene's germline CDR1 is MNHNS and CDR2 SASEGT. CDR3 sequence (DNA): TGTGCCAGCAGTGGGACAGGGACTGCCTACGAGCAGTACTTC. Translation: CASSGTGTAYEQYF.

CDR3 protein: CASRLRDQPQHF. The CDR3 bases are TGTGCCAGCAGACTGCGGGATCAGCCCCAGCATTTT. V usage is TRBV2 and J usage is TRBJ1-5, with no clear D. The length of the CDR3 is 12 residues. V was pared by 6 bases and J by 5 bases, with 8 bases between. Germline loops: CDR1 SNHLY, CDR2 FYNNEI.

This chain uses TRBV18 with TRBJ2-5; possible D gene TRBD1, 6 bases. This CDR3 region has 13 residues. Between the trimmed V and J ends, which lost 4 bases and 2 bases, there was a span of 8 bases. Germline V CDR1 and CDR2: KGHSH, LQKENI. CDR3 DNA: TGTGCCAGCTCACAGGGGGATCAAGAGACCCAGTACTTC. Residues: CASSQGDQETQYF.

The chain carries TRBV20-1 and TRBJ1-1; no reliable D call. Deletions cut 3 bases from V and 1 base from J, with 9 bases between. CDR1 is DFQATT and CDR2 is SNEGSKA in the germline V gene (reference sequence). The CDR3 totals 13 residues. CDR3 sequence reads: CSARADGNTEAFF. Written as DNA, the CDR3 is TGCAGTGCTAGGGCGGACGGGAACACTGAAGCTTTCTTT.

This chain links TRBV25-1 with TRBJ2-1, with 7 bases lining up with TRBD1. Looked up from germline, CDR1 is MGHDK and CDR2 is SYGVNS. This CDR3 spans 13 amino acids. The V gene end was trimmed by 3 bases and the J gene end by 7 bases; junction bases not matched to a gene: 3. Written as DNA, the CDR3 is TGTGCCAGCAGTGATACAGGGGTTAATGAGCAGTTCTTC. Protein: CASSDTGVNEQFF.

This clonotype turned up a few times. CDR3: CASSPPGQQTQYF. CDR3 DNA: TGTGCCAGCAGCCCTCCGGGACAGCAGACCCAGTACTTC. The rearrangement uses TRBV6-1 and TRBJ2-5, with 7 bases matching TRBD1. Germline V CDR1 and CDR2: MNHNS, SASEGT. V lost 6 bases and J lost 6; bases outside the gene matches: 7. The CDR3 is made up of 13 amino acids.

There are a few counts of this clonotype. Germline is not matched at one junction end, which may reflect a read error. This chain connects TRBV7-2 to TRBJ1-6; TRBD1 matches 7 bases. From germline, CDR1 is SGHTA and CDR2 FQGNSA. The CDR3 contains 14 residues. The DNA for the CDR3 is TGTGCCAGCAGCCTCGGGACAGCTTATTCATCCCTCCACTTT. It encodes CASSLGTAYSSLHF. Drawing the rest from reference TRBV7-2 and TRBJ1-6, the complete variable domain is GAGVSQSPSNKVTEKGKDVELRCDPISGHTALYWYRQSLGQGLEFLIYFQGNSAPDKSGLPSDRFSAERTGGSVSTLTIQRTQQEDSAVYLCASSLGTAYSSLHFGNGTRLTVT.